This entry concerns a single T cell receptor (beta chain). Its antigen remains unidentified. Trimming stripped 7 bases from V and 8 bases from J, with 14 bases between. The V gene's germline CDR1 is SQVTM and CDR2 ANQGSEA. This CDR3 has 11 amino acids. The sample belongs to a study of cytomegalovirus exposure and HLA in healthy donors. The study, taken as a whole, reports: TCR beta sequences reportedly predicted most subjects' HLA-A and HLA-B alleles accurately. An apparent linkage of common viral pathogens to several of the most significant clusters emerged in a later analysis. Later work showed greater clonal expansion in HLA-associated TCR beta chains than in equally common others.

PCR involved 60 Vbeta and 13 Jbeta primers. The method was immunoSEQ multiplex PCR; TCRdb's version includes in-frame clones alone and lacks a portion of them. Counted here are over 150,000 clones, 70% to 85% occurring once; the ten biggest clones make up around 1.5%. Sequenced material: PBMCs. The genes are TRBV29-1 and TRBJ1-2; TRBD1 is a possible D gene (6 bases). This clonotype was sampled from a woman in her 30s in good health and CMV-seropositive. CDR3: CSGGGQGGYTF. The CDR3 DNA follows: TGCAGCGGGGGGGGGCAGGGGGGCTACACCTTC.